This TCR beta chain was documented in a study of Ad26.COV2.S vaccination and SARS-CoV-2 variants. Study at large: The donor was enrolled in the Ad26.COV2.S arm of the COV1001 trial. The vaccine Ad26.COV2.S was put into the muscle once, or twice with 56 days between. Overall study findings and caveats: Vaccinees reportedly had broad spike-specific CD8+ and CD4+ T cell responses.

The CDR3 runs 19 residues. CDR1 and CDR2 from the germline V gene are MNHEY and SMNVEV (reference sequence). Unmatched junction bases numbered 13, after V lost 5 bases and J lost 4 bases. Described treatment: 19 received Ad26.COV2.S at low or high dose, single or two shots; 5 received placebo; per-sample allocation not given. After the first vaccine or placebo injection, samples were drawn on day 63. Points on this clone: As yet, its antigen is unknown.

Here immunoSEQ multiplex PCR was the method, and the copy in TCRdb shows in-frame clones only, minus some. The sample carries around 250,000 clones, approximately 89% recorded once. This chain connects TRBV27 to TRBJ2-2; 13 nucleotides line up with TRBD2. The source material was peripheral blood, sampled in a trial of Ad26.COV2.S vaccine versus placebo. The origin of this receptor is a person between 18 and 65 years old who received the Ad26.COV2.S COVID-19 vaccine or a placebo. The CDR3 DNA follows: TGTGCCAGCAGTACGATAACTAGCGGGGGGGCCGTGGTCACCGGGGAGCTGTTTTTT. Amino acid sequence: CASSTITSGGAVVTGELFF.